This record looks at one T cell receptor beta chain sequence and its context. The sample comes from a study of cytomegalovirus exposure and HLA in healthy donors. The V segment lost 6 bases and the J segment 7 bases; nucleotides outside the gene matches: 12. Germline CDR1 is SGHAT and CDR2 is FQNNGV. The CDR3 length is 15 residues. The primer mix had 60 Vbeta and 13 Jbeta primers. Profiling relied on immunoSEQ multiplex PCR, and the TCRdb table lists in-frame clones only, not all of them. The sample holds 190,000 or so clones. Specimen: PBMCs. V gene TRBV11-2 combines with J gene TRBJ2-3; TRBD1 agrees at 8 bases. This clonotype was sampled from a boy younger than 18 in good health and CMV-seronegative. CDR3 residues: CASSPISGGEYTQYF. In DNA form, the CDR3 reads TGTGCCAGCAGTCCTATTTCAGGGGGCGAGTATACGCAGTATTTT.